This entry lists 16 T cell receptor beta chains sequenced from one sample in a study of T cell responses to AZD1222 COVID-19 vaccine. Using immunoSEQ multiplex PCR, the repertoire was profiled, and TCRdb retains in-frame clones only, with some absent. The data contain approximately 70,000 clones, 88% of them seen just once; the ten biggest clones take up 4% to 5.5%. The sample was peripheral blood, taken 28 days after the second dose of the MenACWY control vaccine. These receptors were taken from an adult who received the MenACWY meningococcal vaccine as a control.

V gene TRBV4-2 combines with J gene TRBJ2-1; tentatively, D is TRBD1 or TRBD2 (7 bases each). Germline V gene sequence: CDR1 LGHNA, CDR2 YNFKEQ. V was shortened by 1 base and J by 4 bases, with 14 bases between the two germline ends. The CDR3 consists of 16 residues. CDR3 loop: CASSQAGGGGYNEQFF. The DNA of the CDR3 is TGTGCCAGCAGCCAAGCAGGGGGAGGGGGATACAATGAGCAGTTCTTC.

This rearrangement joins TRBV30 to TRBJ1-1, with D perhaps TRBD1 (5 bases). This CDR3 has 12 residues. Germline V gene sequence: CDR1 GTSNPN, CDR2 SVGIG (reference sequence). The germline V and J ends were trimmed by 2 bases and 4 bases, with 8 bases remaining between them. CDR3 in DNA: TGTGCCTGGAGTTGGGGGGGCACTGAAGCTTTCTTT. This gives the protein CAWSWGGTEAFF. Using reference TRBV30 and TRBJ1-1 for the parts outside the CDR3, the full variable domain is SQTIHQWPATLVQPVGSPLSLECTVEGTSNPNLYWYRQAAGRGLQLLFYSVGIGQISSEVPQNLSASRPQDRQFILSSKKLLLSDSGFYLCAWSWGGTEAFFGQGTRLTVV.

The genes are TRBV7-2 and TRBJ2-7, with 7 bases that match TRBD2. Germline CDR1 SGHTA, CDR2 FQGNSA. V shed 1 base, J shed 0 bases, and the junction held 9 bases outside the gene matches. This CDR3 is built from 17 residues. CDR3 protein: CASSLGPAGGSSYEQYF. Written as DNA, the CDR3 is TGTGCCAGCAGCTTAGGGCCAGCCGGGGGGAGCTCCTACGAGCAGTACTTC.

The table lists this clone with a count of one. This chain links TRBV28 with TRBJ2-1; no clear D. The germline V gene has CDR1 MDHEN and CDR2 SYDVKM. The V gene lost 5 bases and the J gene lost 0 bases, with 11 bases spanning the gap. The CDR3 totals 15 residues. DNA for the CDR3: TGTGCCAGCAGTCAGACTGGAAGCTCCTACAATGAGCAGTTCTTC. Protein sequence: CASSQTGSSYNEQFF. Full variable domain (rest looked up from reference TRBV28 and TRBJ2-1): DVKVTQSSRYLVKRTGEKVFLECVQDMDHENMFWYRQDPGLGLRLIYFSYDVKMKEKGDIPEGYSVSREKKERFSLILESASTNQTSMYLCASSQTGSSYNEQFFGPGTRLTVL.

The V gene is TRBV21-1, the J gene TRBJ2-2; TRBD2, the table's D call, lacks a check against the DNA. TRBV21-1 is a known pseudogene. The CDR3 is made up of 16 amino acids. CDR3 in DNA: TGTGCCAGCAGCAAACGGGTCGGGATAAGACGCGGGGAGCTGTTTTTT. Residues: CASSKRVGIRRGELFF.

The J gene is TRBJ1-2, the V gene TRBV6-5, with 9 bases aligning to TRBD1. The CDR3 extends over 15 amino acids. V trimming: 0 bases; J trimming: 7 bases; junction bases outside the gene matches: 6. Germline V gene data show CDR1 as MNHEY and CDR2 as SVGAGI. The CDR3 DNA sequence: TGTGCCAGCAGTTACTCGGGGACAGGGTACGCTGGCTACACCTTC. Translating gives CASSYSGTGYAGYTF.

The CDR3 protein is CSAPNQANTEAFF. The CDR3, as DNA: TGCAGCGCCCCAAATCAAGCGAACACTGAAGCTTTCTTT. J is TRBJ1-1 and V is TRBV29-1; D ambiguous. V gave up 7 bases and J gave up 1 base, with 13 bases separating them. This CDR3 has 13 residues. Germline-derived CDR1 and CDR2 are SQVTM and ANQGSEA.

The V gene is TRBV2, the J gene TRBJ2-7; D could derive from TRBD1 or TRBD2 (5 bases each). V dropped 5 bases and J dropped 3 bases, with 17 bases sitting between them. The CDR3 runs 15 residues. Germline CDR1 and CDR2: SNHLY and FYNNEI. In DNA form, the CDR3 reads TGTGCCAGCAGTCCGGTCCTGAGGGGTAACTACGAGCAGTACTTC. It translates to CASSPVLRGNYEQYF.

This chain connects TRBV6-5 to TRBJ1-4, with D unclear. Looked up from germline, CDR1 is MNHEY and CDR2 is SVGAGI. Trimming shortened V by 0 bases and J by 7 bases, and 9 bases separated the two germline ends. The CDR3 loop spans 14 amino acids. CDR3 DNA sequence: TGTGCCAGCAGTTACTCGGTGGGCTTTGAAAAACTGTTTTTT. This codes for CASSYSVGFEKLFF.

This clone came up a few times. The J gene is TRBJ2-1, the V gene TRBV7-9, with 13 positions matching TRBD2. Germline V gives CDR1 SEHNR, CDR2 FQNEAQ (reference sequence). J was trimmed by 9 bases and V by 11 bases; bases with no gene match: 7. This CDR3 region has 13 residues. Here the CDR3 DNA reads TGTGCCGCCGGGACTAGCGGGACTATTGAGCAGTTCTTC. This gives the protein CAAGTSGTIEQFF.

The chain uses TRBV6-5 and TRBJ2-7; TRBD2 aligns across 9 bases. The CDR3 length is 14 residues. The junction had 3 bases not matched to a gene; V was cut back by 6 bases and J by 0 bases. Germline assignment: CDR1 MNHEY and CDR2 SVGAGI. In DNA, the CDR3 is TGTGCCAGCAGCCCGGGACTAGCCTCCTACGAGCAGTACTTC. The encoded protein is CASSPGLASYEQYF.

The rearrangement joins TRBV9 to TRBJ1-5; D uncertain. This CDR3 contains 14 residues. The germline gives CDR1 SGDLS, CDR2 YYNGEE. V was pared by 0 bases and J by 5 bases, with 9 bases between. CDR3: CASSVGAAHQPQHF. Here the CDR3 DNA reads TGTGCCAGCAGCGTAGGGGCAGCCCATCAGCCCCAGCATTTT.

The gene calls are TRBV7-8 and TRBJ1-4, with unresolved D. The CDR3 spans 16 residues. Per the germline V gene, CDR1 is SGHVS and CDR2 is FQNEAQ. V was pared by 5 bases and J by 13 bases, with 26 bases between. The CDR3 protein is CASSLQSGRGGGRLFF. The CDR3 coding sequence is TGTGCCAGCAGCCTCCAGTCGGGTCGGGGTGGTGGTAGACTGTTTTTT. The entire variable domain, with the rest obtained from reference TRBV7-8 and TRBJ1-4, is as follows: GAGVSQSPRYKVAKRGQDVALRCDPISGHVSLFWYQQALGQGPEFLTYFQNEAQLDKSGLPSDRFFAERPEGSVSTLKIQRTQQEDSAVYLCASSLQSGRGGGRLFFGSGTQLSVL.

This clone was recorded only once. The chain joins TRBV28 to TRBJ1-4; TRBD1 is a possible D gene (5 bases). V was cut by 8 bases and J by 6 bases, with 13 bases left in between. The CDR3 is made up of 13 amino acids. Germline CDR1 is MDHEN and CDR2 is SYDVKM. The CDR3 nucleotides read TGTGCCAGCCTTTCGGGGGTCGATGAAAAACTGTTTTTT. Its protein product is CASLSGVDEKLFF. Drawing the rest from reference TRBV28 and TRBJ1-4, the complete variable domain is DVKVTQSSRYLVKRTGEKVFLECVQDMDHENMFWYRQDPGLGLRLIYFSYDVKMKEKGDIPEGYSVSREKKERFSLILESASTNQTSMYLCASLSGVDEKLFFGSGTQLSVL.

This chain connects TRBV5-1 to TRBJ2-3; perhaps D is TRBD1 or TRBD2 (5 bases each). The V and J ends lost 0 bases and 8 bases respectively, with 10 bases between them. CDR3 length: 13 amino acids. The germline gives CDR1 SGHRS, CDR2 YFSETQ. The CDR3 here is CASSLGGGLTQYF. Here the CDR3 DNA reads TGCGCCAGCAGCTTGGGGGGCGGGCTTACGCAGTATTTT.

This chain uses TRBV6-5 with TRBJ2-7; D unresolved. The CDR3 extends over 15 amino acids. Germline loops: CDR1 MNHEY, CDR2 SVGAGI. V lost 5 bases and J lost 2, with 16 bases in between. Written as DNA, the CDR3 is TGTGCCAGCAGTCCCTTTAGGGCCCCGACCTACGAGCAGTACTTC. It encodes CASSPFRAPTYEQYF.